What follows are 31 T cell receptor beta chains derived from one specimen sequenced in a study of T cells in Graves' hyperthyroidism and ophthalmopathy. Amplification targeted TCR beta CDR3 regions from RNA transcripts. A set of HTBI primers served as the primers for a first-round RT-PCR of the TCR CDR3. A single record per CDR3 protein comes from TCRdb applying MiXCR to the multiplex PCR reads. The table shows around 620,000 distinct CDR3 sequences, with around 15% occurring only once. The sample taken for sequencing was blood. Every receptor here comes from a woman aged 25 to 45 with Graves' hyperthyroidism.

Comments on this clonotype: This could be a read error, since a much larger clone is one nucleotide away. V gene TRBV7-2 combines with J gene TRBJ2-7; 9 bases match TRBD1. From germline, CDR1 is SGHTA and CDR2 FQGNSA. The CDR3 has 14 amino acids. The CDR3 DNA is TGTGCCGGCAGCTTAGAAGGGACAGGGTACGAGCAGTACTTC. It encodes CAGSLEGTGYEQYF. Together with reference TRBV7-2 and TRBJ2-7, the CDR3 gives the full variable domain: GAGVSQSPSNKVTEKGKDVELRCDPISGHTALYWYRQSLGQGLEFLIYFQGNSAPDKSGLPSDRFSAERTGGSVSTLTIQRTQQEDSAVYLCAGSLEGTGYEQYFGPGTRLTVT.

This clonotype appeared many times. This chain connects TRBV12-3 or TRBV12-4 to TRBJ1-2; D is uncertain. The CDR3 loop spans 15 amino acids. Trimming left V 2 bases short and J 7 bases short, with 17 bases between. The CDR3 DNA reads TGTGCCAGCAGTTTACAGGCCTCACTCAGCGGTGGCTACACCTTC. Residues: CASSLQASLSGGYTF.

The sample holds many counts of this clonotype. The rearrangement links TRBV7-2 to TRBJ2-4; the D is unclear. With 3 bases removed from V and 8 bases from J, the gap between germline ends came to 11 bases. The CDR3 spans 13 residues. Germline V gene data show CDR1 as SGHTA and CDR2 as FQGNSA. CDR3 residues: CASSLGNDYIQYF. The CDR3 region has the DNA TGTGCCAGCAGCTTGGGTAATGACTACATTCAGTACTTC.

This clonotype was counted ten times or more. The V call is TRBV9, the J call TRBJ2-7; 9 bases line up with TRBD2. With 2 bases clipped from V and 0 bases from J, the junction kept 3 bases outside the gene matches. CDR1 is SGDLS and CDR2 is YYNGEE in the germline V gene. This CDR3 spans 15 amino acids. The CDR3 loop reads CASSVLAGSSYEQYF. CDR3 bases: TGTGCCAGCAGCGTGCTAGCGGGGAGCTCCTACGAGCAGTACTTC.

This clonotype was observed at least ten times. The chain links TRBV28 to TRBJ2-3; 11 bases fit TRBD2. Losses at the gene ends were 3 bases for V and 4 bases for J; bases not matched to a gene: 12. From germline, CDR1 is MDHEN and CDR2 SYDVKM. CDR3 size: 18 residues. For the CDR3, the DNA is TGTGCCAGCAGTTTCTTAGCGGGAGGGAATCTGCCGGCAGATACGCAGTATTTT. Its protein is CASSFLAGGNLPADTQYF.

This chain joins TRBV7-8 and TRBJ1-2; 9 bases agree with TRBD1. V lost 0 bases to trimming and J lost 5 bases; unmatched junction nucleotides: 13. Germline V CDR1 and CDR2: SGHVS, FQNEAQ. CDR3 length: 18 residues. The CDR3 sequence is CASSLAPGTGTNVYGYTF. Written as DNA, the CDR3 is TGTGCCAGCAGCTTAGCGCCGGGGACAGGGACCAACGTTTATGGCTACACCTTC.

This chain links TRBV5-1 with TRBJ1-1, with D uncertain. Germline CDR1 and CDR2: SGHRS and YFSETQ. The CDR3 is made up of 19 amino acids. The V and J ends lost 0 bases and 0 bases respectively, with 21 bases between them. The CDR3 is CASSLGDGPEAIMNTEAFF. The DNA of the CDR3 is TGCGCCAGCAGCTTGGGTGATGGGCCGGAGGCTATCATGAACACTGAAGCTTTCTTT.

The table lists this clonotype with many counts. One junction end does not reproduce the germline sequence, and a read error may be involved. V usage is TRBV10-2 and J usage is TRBJ2-2; 11 bases line up with TRBD2. The germline CDR1 and CDR2 sequences are WSHSY and SAAADI. CDR3 length equals 14 residues. CDR3 sequence: CASSGTSGTGELFF. As DNA, the CDR3 is TGTGCCAGCAGTGGGACTAGCGGAACCGGGGAGCTGTTTTTT.

This clonotype occurred many times. This chain links TRBV3-1 with TRBJ2-1, with TRBD2 matching 11 bases. The germline CDR1 and CDR2 sequences are LGHDT and YNNKEL (reference sequence). This CDR3 spans 16 amino acids. Trimming at V came to 4 bases and at J to 4 bases, leaving 6 bases not matched to a gene. CDR3 loop: CASSRRLAGTYNEQFF. CDR3 bases: TGTGCCAGCAGCCGACGACTAGCGGGGACTTACAATGAGCAGTTCTTC.

A word on this clonotype: Relative to the germline gene, one junction end is altered; a read error may explain this. This sequence joins TRBV7-9 and TRBJ2-1, with 11 bases aligning to TRBD2. The CDR3 is 19 residues long. The germline gives CDR1 SEHNR, CDR2 FQNEAQ (reference sequence). CDR3 in amino acids: CASSRGISGRGQSYNEQFF. The DNA of the CDR3 is TGCGCCAGCAGCCGGGGGATTAGCGGGAGGGGGCAATCCTACAATGAGCAGTTCTTC.

This clonotype was observed a handful of times. The chain carries TRBV30 and TRBJ2-7, with unresolved D. Germline V gene data show CDR1 as GTSNPN and CDR2 as SVGIG (reference sequence). The CDR3 consists of 12 residues. The V end lost 3 bases, the J end lost 0 bases, and 6 bases lay between the germline ends. The CDR3 bases are TGTGCCTGGAGCTCAATCTCCTACGAGCAGTACTTC. Translation gives CAWSSISYEQYF.

This chain uses TRBV5-4 with TRBJ1-1, with 7 bases aligning to TRBD1. The CDR3 consists of 14 residues. With V trimmed by 3 bases and J by 4 bases, 6 bases remained unmatched. Germline values: CDR1 SGHNT, CDR2 YYREEE (reference sequence). The CDR3 reads CASSSPTGTTEAFF. CDR3 DNA sequence: TGTGCCAGCAGCTCCCCGACAGGGACCACTGAAGCTTTCTTT.

In this sample, this clonotype turned up many times. This chain joins TRBV11-2 and TRBJ2-5; no clear D gene. Germline CDR1 and CDR2: SGHAT and FQNNGV. The CDR3 length is 15 residues. Trimming removed 2 bases at V and 3 bases at J, with 13 bases between. In DNA form, the CDR3 reads TGTGCCAGCAGCTTAAGAGGCAGAGATGAAGAGACCCAGTACTTC. Translated: CASSLRGRDEETQYF.

This clonotype was picked up a small number of times. The gene calls are TRBV4-1 and TRBJ2-2; D might be TRBD2 (5 bases). Per the germline V gene, CDR1 is MGHRA and CDR2 is YSYEKL. V lost 0 bases, J lost 13 bases, and 6 bases lay in between. The CDR3 sequence is 11 residues long. CDR3 in DNA: TGCGCCAGCAGCCAAGATCGGGGGCTGTTTTTT. Protein: CASSQDRGLFF.

The chain couples TRBV4-1 to TRBJ2-3; a weak D match, TRBD2 (6 bases). The CDR3 spans 16 residues. CDR1 is MGHRA and CDR2 is YSYEKL in the germline V gene. V was cut by 1 base and J by 5 bases, with 16 bases left in between. In DNA form, the CDR3 reads TGCGCCAGCAGCCAAGGGGGGAGCGGGCAGCGAGATACGCAGTATTTT. This encodes CASSQGGSGQRDTQYF.

This clonotype appeared many times. The chain has TRBV11-3 and TRBJ2-1; no clear D gene. Per the germline V gene, CDR1 is SGHNT and CDR2 is YENEEA. This CDR3 comprises 14 residues. V was cut by 5 bases and J by 5 bases, with 13 bases left in between. The DNA for the CDR3 is TGTGCCAGCAGCCCACGCCGCAGCGACAATGAGCAGTTCTTC. It translates to CASSPRRSDNEQFF.

This clonotype was recorded many times. This chain joins TRBV11-2 and TRBJ2-7; D unclear. CDR1 and CDR2 from the germline V gene are SGHAT and FQNNGV. V lost 5 bases, J lost 4 bases, and 12 bases lay in between. The CDR3 covers 13 residues. DNA of the CDR3: TGTGCCAGCAGCGAAGCTCGTCCATACGAGCAGTACTTC. Protein: CASSEARPYEQYF.

This clonotype occurred many times. The J gene is TRBJ1-2, the V gene TRBV12-3 or TRBV12-4; 8 bases are a match to TRBD1. This CDR3 contains 15 residues. V dropped 6 bases and J dropped 1; count of bases not matched to a gene: 7. CDR3 in DNA: TGTGCCAGCAGCGTCGGACAGGGTAGTAACTATGGCTACACCTTC. It codes for CASSVGQGSNYGYTF.

V and J are TRBV30 and TRBJ1-4, with TRBD1 matching 7 bases. The CDR3 has 15 amino acids. The V and J ends lost 2 bases and 2 bases, in that order; junction bases with no gene match: 5. The germline gives CDR1 GTSNPN, CDR2 SVGIG (reference sequence). DNA for the CDR3: TGTGCCTGGAGTAGGGGACAGCATACTAATGAAAAACTGTTTTTT. It codes for CAWSRGQHTNEKLFF.

This clonotype showed up many times. CDR3 sequence: CAWSSGREGGYTF. The CDR3 bases are TGTGCCTGGAGTTCTGGGAGGGAAGGTGGCTACACCTTC. The chain combines TRBV30 with TRBJ1-2; no definite D call. Germline V gene lookup returns CDR1 GTSNPN and CDR2 SVGIG (reference sequence). This CDR3 comprises 13 residues. With 2 bases removed from V and 7 bases from J, the gap between germline ends came to 14 bases. Together with reference TRBV30 and TRBJ1-2, the CDR3 gives the full variable domain: SQTIHQWPATLVQPVGSPLSLECTVEGTSNPNLYWYRQAAGRGLQLLFYSVGIGQISSEVPQNLSASRPQDRQFILSSKKLLLSDSGFYLCAWSSGREGGYTFGSGTRLTVV.

This clonotype was seen a few times. In nucleotides, the CDR3 is TGCAGTGCTAGTGTCGGGGCGGATCAGCCCCAGCATTTT. Amino acid sequence: CSASVGADQPQHF. This sequence joins TRBV20-1 and TRBJ1-5; a possible D gene is TRBD1 (5 bases). Trimming took 3 bases from V and 5 from J, leaving 11 bases between them. There are 13 residues in the CDR3. Germline V gene data show CDR1 as DFQATT and CDR2 as SNEGSKA (reference sequence).

The V and J genes are TRBV19 and TRBJ1-1; a weak D match, TRBD1 (5 bases). Germline V gene sequence: CDR1 LNHDA, CDR2 SQIVND (reference sequence). The CDR3 has 13 residues. V dropped 5 bases and J dropped 9 bases, with 16 bases sitting between them. Here the CDR3 reads CASSPLGVRKAFF. The CDR3 nucleotides read TGTGCCAGTAGTCCCCTAGGGGTGAGGAAAGCTTTCTTT.

This clonotype was seen more than once but under ten times. This rearrangement joins TRBV4-3 to TRBJ2-1; tentative D call: TRBD1 (5 bases). V was shortened by 0 bases and J by 8 bases, with 11 bases between the two germline ends. Germline V gene lookup returns CDR1 LGHNA and CDR2 YSLEER. The CDR3 extends over 14 amino acids. CDR3 bases: TGCGCCAGCAGCCAAGACGGGCAGGGCTATGAGCAGTTCTTC. This gives the protein CASSQDGQGYEQFF.

This clonotype appeared a single time. V and J are TRBV29-1 and TRBJ1-5; D remains unclear. From germline, CDR1 is SQVTM and CDR2 ANQGSEA. This CDR3 contains 15 residues. V lost 6 bases to trimming and J lost 6 bases, with 21 bases between them. CDR3 loop: CSVPLLPGAIQPQHF. The DNA for the CDR3 is TGCAGCGTCCCTCTCCTCCCGGGTGCCATTCAGCCCCAGCATTTT.

At least ten counts were recorded for this clonotype. The V gene is TRBV29-1, the J gene TRBJ2-7, with a weak D call TRBD2 (5 bases). Trimming shortened V by 4 bases and J by 1 base, and 14 bases separated the two germline ends. This CDR3 has 14 amino acids. CDR1 and CDR2 from the germline V gene are SQVTM and ANQGSEA. The DNA of the CDR3 is TGCAGCGTTGGATTGGGGAGTTTGTCCTACGAGCAGTACTTC. Translating gives CSVGLGSLSYEQYF.

The sample holds many counts of this clonotype. V is TRBV20-1 and J is TRBJ1-5; D is undetermined. V gave up 2 bases and J gave up 6 bases, with 11 bases separating them. This CDR3 region has 13 residues. CDR1 DFQATT and CDR2 SNEGSKA come from the germline V gene (reference sequence). CDR3 amino acids: CSARFQAFQPQHF. CDR3 in DNA: TGCAGTGCTAGATTTCAGGCGTTTCAGCCCCAGCATTTT.

In this sample, this clonotype turned up a few times. Just one base apart from a much larger clone, this may be a read error. This sequence joins TRBV6-1 and TRBJ1-5, with 11 bases matching TRBD1. Germline CDR1 and CDR2: MNHNS and SASEGT. CDR3 length: 15 residues. The CDR3 DNA reads TGTACCAGCAGGACAGGGGGCGGGAGCAATCAGCCCCAGCATTTT. Its protein is CTSRTGGGSNQPQHF.

This clonotype came up a few times. The V and J genes are TRBV9 and TRBJ1-5; D possibly corresponds to TRBD1 (5 bases). The germline V gene has CDR1 SGDLS and CDR2 YYNGEE. The CDR3 contains 15 residues. V lost 5 bases to trimming and J lost 0 bases, with 12 bases between them. The DNA of the CDR3 is TGTGCCAGCAGTCCGCCGGGGGGTAGCAATCAGCCCCAGCATTTT. As protein: CASSPPGGSNQPQHF.

This clonotype was counted ten times or more. The rearrangement joins TRBV18 to TRBJ1-4; D is perhaps TRBD1 (6 bases). Per germline, CDR1 KGHSH and CDR2 LQKENI. Deletions cut 3 bases from V and 5 bases from J, with 10 bases between. This CDR3 region has 14 residues. The CDR3 DNA follows: TGTGCCAGCTCACCCGGGACAAGAAATGAAAAACTGTTTTTT. Translation gives CASSPGTRNEKLFF.

This clonotype was counted between two and nine times. V and J are TRBV18 and TRBJ2-4; D is unclear. Deletions cut 2 bases from V and 3 bases from J, with 8 bases between. The CDR3 runs to 14 residues. Germline CDR1 and CDR2: KGHSH and LQKENI. The CDR3 protein is CASSPIGDKNIQYF. The CDR3 DNA is TGTGCCAGCTCACCAATTGGAGACAAAAACATTCAGTACTTC.

This clonotype was recorded at least ten times. The V call is TRBV7-3, the J call TRBJ2-5, with 14 nucleotides matching TRBD2. Trimming took 5 bases from V and 5 from J; bases not matched to a gene: 16. Germline loops: CDR1 SGHTA, CDR2 FQGTGA. The CDR3 has 19 residues. The CDR3: CASSERGTSGSPNGETQYF. CDR3 nucleotides: TGTGCCAGCAGCGAAAGGGGGACTAGCGGGAGTCCCAACGGCGAGACCCAGTACTTC. Using reference TRBV7-3 and TRBJ2-5 for the parts outside the CDR3, the full variable domain is GAGVSQTPSNKVTEKGKYVELRCDPISGHTALYWYRQSLGQGPEFLIYFQGTGAADDSGLPNDRFFAVRPEGSVSTLKIQRTERGDSAVYLCASSERGTSGSPNGETQYFGPGTRLLVL.